Reported below is one T cell receptor (beta chain). Its antigen remains unknown. The record originates from a study of lymphopenia after photon versus proton radiotherapy. The study, taken as a whole, reports: Larger post-nadir TCR diversity loss correlated inversely with survival in deceased patients.

Sequencing was performed with immunoSEQ multiplex PCR; in TCRdb, only in-frame clones are kept and a portion is missing. The sample has roughly 64,000 clones, about 90% seen once. The TCR was taken from a man aged 80 or over with esophageal cancer. Sequencing was performed on peripheral blood, taken from a patient treated with proton-based radiotherapy.

The DNA of the CDR3 is TGTGCCAGCAGTGAACAGGGCTATGGGGCCAACGTCCTGACTTTC. It translates to CASSEQGYGANVLTF. This chain joins TRBV6-8 and TRBJ2-6; possibly TRBD1 for D (6 bases). This CDR3 comprises 15 residues. V was clipped by 5 bases and J by 3 bases, with 11 bases between them. Per the germline V gene, CDR1 is MNHGY and CDR2 is SAAAGT.